Shown below are 10 T cell receptor beta chains from a single sample sequenced in a study of preoperative IRX-2 immunotherapy in early breast cancer. Treatment noted: preoperative locoregional IRX-2 cytokine immunotherapy. The protocol was immunoSEQ multiplex PCR, while the TCRdb copy is restricted to in-frame clones and leaves out a portion. This sample has more than 6,500 clones, with more than 75% found just once. The sequencing here drew on tumor tissue, taken after IRX-2 immunotherapy. The origin of the receptors is a human donor with breast cancer.

The CDR3 loop reads CASSIAEGVGYTQYF. CDR3 DNA: TGTGCCAGTAGTATTGCGGAGGGGGTCGGATATACGCAGTATTTT. The chain employs TRBV19 and TRBJ2-3; D tentatively reads TRBD1 or TRBD2 (6 bases each). Trimming took 3 bases from V and 7 from J, leaving 17 bases between them. Germline CDR1 is LNHDA and CDR2 is SQIVND (reference sequence). The CDR3 has 15 amino acids.

The J gene is TRBJ1-5, the V gene TRBV6-8; D may be TRBD1 (6 bases). This CDR3 spans 14 amino acids. Per the germline V gene, CDR1 is MNHGY and CDR2 is SAAAGT. V lost 6 bases and J lost 1, with 10 bases in between. The CDR3: CASREGHSNQPQHF. The CDR3 bases are TGTGCCAGCAGGGAGGGACACAGCAATCAGCCCCAGCATTTT.

The chain links TRBV25-1 to TRBJ2-3; D may correspond to TRBD1 or TRBD2 (5 bases each). V shed 3 bases and J shed 6 bases, with 13 bases lying between them. Germline loops: CDR1 MGHDK, CDR2 SYGVNS. This CDR3 is 14 amino acids long. The CDR3, as DNA: TGTGCCAGCAGTGATGTTGGGGGTCGGGATACGCAGTATTTT. Protein sequence: CASSDVGGRDTQYF.

The V and J genes are TRBV18 and TRBJ2-7; TRBD1 or TRBD2 may be the D gene (5 bases each). Looked up from germline, CDR1 is KGHSH and CDR2 is LQKENI. The CDR3 sequence is 14 residues long. V gave up 4 bases and J gave up 4 bases, with 14 bases separating them. DNA for the CDR3: TGTGCCAGCTCACTAGCCGGGGCCCTTTACGAGCAGTACTTC. It encodes CASSLAGALYEQYF.

This clone turned up a few times. The J gene is TRBJ1-1, the V gene TRBV11-3; 7 nucleotides agree with TRBD1. The trim removed 3 bases at V and 2 bases at J, leaving 12 bases unmatched. This CDR3 spans 17 amino acids. Per the germline V gene, CDR1 is SGHNT and CDR2 is YENEEA. CDR3 protein: CASSFGALGQINTEAFF. CDR3 bases: TGTGCCAGCAGCTTCGGCGCTCTGGGACAGATTAACACTGAAGCTTTCTTT.

The gene calls are TRBV18 and TRBJ1-6, with D tentatively TRBD1 (5 bases). The V gene lost 6 bases and the J gene lost 7 bases, with 10 bases spanning the gap. Germline-derived CDR1 and CDR2 are KGHSH and LQKENI. There are 13 residues in the CDR3. The CDR3 DNA is TGTGCCAGCTCGAGTGGGACCAATTCACCCCTCCACTTT. It yields the protein CASSSGTNSPLHF.

This chain joins TRBV11-3 and TRBJ1-1; TRBD1 matches 11 bases. CDR1 is SGHNT and CDR2 is YENEEA in the germline V gene. The CDR3 consists of 14 residues. After removal of 5 bases from V and 5 bases from J, the junction contained 4 bases not matched to a gene. The CDR3 DNA follows: TGTGCCAGCAGCGCGGACAGGGGGCAAACTGAAGCTTTCTTT. It codes for CASSADRGQTEAFF.

The chain is built from TRBV5-1 and TRBJ2-5; D may be TRBD2 (6 bases). V shed 0 bases and J shed 2 bases, with 14 bases lying between them. Per germline, CDR1 SGHRS and CDR2 YFSETQ. The length of the CDR3 is 16 residues. CDR3 residues: CASSLARGLAQETQYF. DNA of the CDR3: TGCGCCAGCAGCTTGGCTCGGGGACTTGCACAAGAGACCCAGTACTTC.

The chain is built from TRBV6-8 and TRBJ1-1; the D is unclear. The CDR3 has 13 amino acids. The germline CDR1 and CDR2 sequences are MNHGY and SAAAGT. Trimming took off 10 bases at V and 2 bases at J, with 14 bases between the two ends. The CDR3 sequence is CAISSAANTEAFF. The CDR3 nucleotides are TGTGCCATCAGCTCCGCAGCTAACACTGAAGCTTTCTTT.

The chain uses TRBV11-1 and TRBJ1-1; D is undetermined. The germline V gene has CDR1 SGHAT and CDR2 FQDESV (reference sequence). V dropped 6 bases and J dropped 2 bases, with 16 bases sitting between them. The CDR3 loop spans 15 amino acids. In DNA form, the CDR3 reads TGTGCCAGCAGGGCCGGAGTGTCTCTCAACACTGAAGCTTTCTTT. It specifies CASRAGVSLNTEAFF.